The 11 T cell receptor beta chains given below trace back to one sample, sequenced in a study of blood T cell repertoires in COVID-19. Sequencing used immunoSEQ multiplex PCR; TCRdb keeps in-frame clones, though not all of them. The table has about 140,000 clones, 70% to 80% seen once; the top ten hold roughly 9%. Sequenced input: peripheral blood. These TCRs come from a woman aged 45-59 years with active or convalescent COVID-19.

Concerning this clone itself: One end of the junction does not line up with germline, which may come from a read error. This chain links TRBV25-1 with TRBJ2-7; TRBD1 matches at 9 bases. Germline CDR1 is MGHDK and CDR2 is SYGVNS. CDR3 length: 11 residues. The CDR3: CASSSGTGFRF. In DNA form, the CDR3 reads TGTGCCAGCAGTTCCGGGACAGGGTTTAGGTTC.

The chain carries TRBV6-6 and TRBJ1-2; D not resolved. The V end lost 6 bases, the J end lost 2 bases, and 19 bases lay between the germline ends. The germline V gene encodes CDR1 MNHNY and CDR2 SVGAGI (reference sequence). The CDR3 has 16 residues. The CDR3 loop reads CASRDSSRQQNYGYTF. The CDR3 coding sequence is TGTGCCAGCAGGGACTCGAGTCGGCAACAAAACTATGGCTACACCTTC.

This chain connects TRBV29-1 to TRBJ1-4; 8 bases match TRBD1. With 5 bases clipped from V and 7 bases from J, the junction kept 6 bases outside the gene matches. The CDR3 has 13 residues. CDR1 is SQVTM and CDR2 is ANQGSEA in the germline V gene. This CDR3 reads CSVLRGQSEKLFF. CDR3 DNA sequence: TGCAGCGTTCTCAGGGGGCAGAGTGAAAAACTGTTTTTT.

The rearrangement links TRBV15 to TRBJ1-1, with D possibly matching TRBD1 (5 bases). CDR1 and CDR2 from the germline V gene are LNHNV and YYDKDF (reference sequence). V dropped 5 bases and J dropped 5 bases, with 15 bases sitting between them. The CDR3 consists of 14 residues. This chain's CDR3 is CATSARGEGTEAFF. CDR3 sequence (DNA): TGTGCCACCAGCGCCCGAGGGGAGGGGACTGAAGCTTTCTTT.

The chain recombines TRBV28 with TRBJ2-1, with D tentatively TRBD1 (6 bases). CDR1 and CDR2 (germline): MDHEN, SYDVKM. The CDR3 is made up of 18 amino acids. The V end was cut by 1 base, the J end by 5 bases, with 21 bases between. The CDR3 spells CASSLSRQGRGINNEQFF. The DNA for the CDR3 is TGTGCCAGCAGTTTATCCCGCCAGGGCAGGGGAATTAACAATGAGCAGTTCTTC.

This clone has more than one count but fewer than ten. The chain joins TRBV7-3 to TRBJ2-1, with 11 bases aligning to TRBD2. CDR1 and CDR2 (germline): SGHTA, FQGTGA. The length of the CDR3 is 16 residues. The V and J ends lost 5 bases and 6 bases, in that order; junction bases with no gene match: 9. In nucleotides, the CDR3 is TGTGCCAGCAGCACCGACCTAGCGGGAGGAAGCAATGAGCAGTTCTTC. Translated, it gives CASSTDLAGGSNEQFF.

This chain connects TRBV18 to TRBJ2-7; TRBD2 matches 9 bases. CDR1 and CDR2 (germline): KGHSH, LQKENI. The length of the CDR3 is 15 residues. Losses at the gene ends were 2 bases for V and 0 bases for J; bases not matched to a gene: 2. The CDR3 reads CASSPGGRGSYEQYF. The DNA for the CDR3 is TGTGCCAGCTCACCAGGCGGGAGGGGCTCCTACGAGCAGTACTTC.

V and J are TRBV2 and TRBJ1-5, with TRBD1 matching 8 bases. This CDR3 has 21 residues. The germline V gene has CDR1 SNHLY and CDR2 FYNNEI. Unmatched junction bases numbered 25, after V lost 3 bases and J lost 6 bases. CDR3 nucleotides: TGTGCCAGCAGTGATCCGAGGGTTTCGGTGTCCCCGGACAGGGCTTTTCAGCCCCAGCATTTT. Translating it yields CASSDPRVSVSPDRAFQPQHF.

This clone was found a few times. Distinct nucleotide sequences in the sample also encode this CDR3. This chain joins TRBV5-4 and TRBJ1-1, with 7 bases fitting TRBD1. CDR1 is SGHNT, CDR2 YYREEE, per germline (reference sequence). This CDR3 comprises 14 residues. V shed 0 bases, J shed 1 base, and the junction held 0 bases outside the gene matches. The CDR3 bases are TGTGCCAGCAGCTTGGACAGGGGGAACACTGAAGCTTTCTTT. As protein: CASSLDRGNTEAFF.

This rearrangement joins TRBV4-2 to TRBJ2-3; the match to TRBD2 covers 14 bases. Germline lookup yields CDR1 LGHNA and CDR2 YNFKEQ. J was trimmed by 4 bases and V by 1 base; bases with no gene match: 10. CDR3 length: 19 residues. CDR3 protein: CASSQVFPGLAGASDTQYF. CDR3 DNA: TGTGCCAGCAGCCAAGTCTTCCCGGGACTAGCGGGAGCGTCAGATACGCAGTATTTT.

The CDR3 nucleotides read TGTGCCAGCAGACCCAATCCGGGAGGAAAGGGCCCGACACCCCTCCACTTT. This sequence encodes CASRPNPGGKGPTPLHF. The genes are TRBV7-9 and TRBJ1-6; D unresolved. This CDR3 is 17 amino acids long. Trimming stripped 6 bases from V and 11 bases from J, with 26 bases between. Germline loops: CDR1 SEHNR, CDR2 FQNEAQ (reference sequence).